This record covers a single T cell receptor (beta chain). Its antigen is as yet unknown. Relative to the germline gene, one junction end is altered; a read error may explain this. The CDR3 consists of 13 residues. This sample was taken from a study of response to subunit inactivated influenza vaccine. One entry per CDR3 protein, called by TCRdb with MiXCR from the RT-PCR reads. Altogether some 150,000 distinct CDR3 sequences are present, 9.5% to 15% being singletons, with the ten largest covering over 25%. Overall study findings and caveats: Authors suggested seasonal influenza vaccinations each recruit few new T cells.

The data were also submitted as part of a second study, on T cells expressing NK-cell markers. That report adds: What made the TCR beta cDNA was 5'RACE template switching with UMIs.

This chain connects TRBV12-3 or TRBV12-4 to TRBJ2-3; D remains unclear. This sample comprised CD8+ T cells sorted from PBMCs, obtained about 11 days after vaccination. The clonotype originates from a man in his fifties who received an inactivated influenza vaccine. CDR3 amino acids: CASGLSWTDTQYF. Written as DNA, the CDR3 is TGTGCCAGCGGTTTATCTTGGACAGATACGCAGTATTTT.